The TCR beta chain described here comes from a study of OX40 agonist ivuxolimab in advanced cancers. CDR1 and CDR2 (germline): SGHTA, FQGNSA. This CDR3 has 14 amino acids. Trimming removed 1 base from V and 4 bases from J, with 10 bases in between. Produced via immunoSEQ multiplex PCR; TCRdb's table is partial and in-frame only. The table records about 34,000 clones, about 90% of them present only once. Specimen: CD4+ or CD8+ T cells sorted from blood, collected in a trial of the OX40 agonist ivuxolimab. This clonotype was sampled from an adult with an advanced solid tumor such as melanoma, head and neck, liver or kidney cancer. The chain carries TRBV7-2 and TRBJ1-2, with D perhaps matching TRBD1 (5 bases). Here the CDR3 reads CASSLEGVVYGYTF. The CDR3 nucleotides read TGTGCCAGCAGCTTAGAAGGGGTTGTCTATGGCTACACCTTC.